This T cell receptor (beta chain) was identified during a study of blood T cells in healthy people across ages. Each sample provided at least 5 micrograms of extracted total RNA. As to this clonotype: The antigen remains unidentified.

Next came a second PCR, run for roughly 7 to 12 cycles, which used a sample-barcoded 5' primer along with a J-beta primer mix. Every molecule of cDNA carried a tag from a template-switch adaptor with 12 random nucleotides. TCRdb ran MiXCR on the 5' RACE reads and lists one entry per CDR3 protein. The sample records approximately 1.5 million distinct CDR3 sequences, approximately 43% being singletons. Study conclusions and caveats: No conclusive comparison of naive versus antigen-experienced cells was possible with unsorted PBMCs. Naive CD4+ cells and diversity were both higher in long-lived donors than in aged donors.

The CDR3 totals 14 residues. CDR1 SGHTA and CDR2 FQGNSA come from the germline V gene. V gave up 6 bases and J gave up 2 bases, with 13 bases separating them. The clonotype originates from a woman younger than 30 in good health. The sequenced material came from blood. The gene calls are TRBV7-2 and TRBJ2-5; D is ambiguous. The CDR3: CASSFSTVQETQYF. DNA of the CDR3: TGTGCCAGCAGTTTTAGCACAGTTCAAGAGACCCAGTACTTC.